This T cell receptor (beta chain) was retrieved from a study of low-dose radiotherapy and immunotherapy resistance in tumors. Gene-specific TRAV and TRBV primers were used for first-strand cDNA, covering alpha and beta chains. Over approximately 20 PCR cycles, TCRs were amplified from a constant-region primer and V-primer adapter. TCRdb independently ran MiXCR on the reads; one entry per CDR3 protein. Among 35,000 to 45,000 distinct CDR3 sequences listed, around a quarter were seen once. Described time point: after trial treatment. As for treatment: LDRT plus nivolumab, ipilimumab, low-dose cyclophosphamide and aspirin (RACIN trial). The sequencing here drew on PBMCs, taken after low-dose radiotherapy plus immunotherapy. The receptor was derived from a male donor with prostate cancer.

The CDR3 DNA reads TGTGCCAGTTCTGACATAGCGGGAGTTGGTGACGAGCAGTACTTC. Its protein product is CASSDIAGVGDEQYF. The chain joins TRBV12-3 or TRBV12-4 to TRBJ2-7, with 9 positions matching TRBD2. The CDR3 length is 15 residues. Losses at the gene ends were 9 bases for V and 5 bases for J; bases not matched to a gene: 14.